The clone carrying this T cell receptor (beta chain) was detected a few times. These data belong to a study of beta chain features in type 1 diabetes. Between the trimmed V and J ends, which lost 5 bases and 0 bases, there was a span of 10 bases. Germline CDR1 reads SNHLY; CDR2 reads FYNNEI. This CDR3 is 14 amino acids long. The sequenced template was cDNA made from the entire isolated RNA. Here immunoSEQ multiplex PCR was the method, and the copy in TCRdb shows in-frame clones only, minus some. The data contain under 350,000 clones, roughly 8% of them singletons. The sequenced sample was central memory CD4+ T cells from blood. The V call is TRBV2, the J call TRBJ2-5; D is unclear. This TCR derives from a woman aged 18-35 years in good health. The CDR3 bases are TGTGCCAGCAGTCCAGGAGTGTACCAAGAGACCCAGTACTTC. Protein sequence: CASSPGVYQETQYF.